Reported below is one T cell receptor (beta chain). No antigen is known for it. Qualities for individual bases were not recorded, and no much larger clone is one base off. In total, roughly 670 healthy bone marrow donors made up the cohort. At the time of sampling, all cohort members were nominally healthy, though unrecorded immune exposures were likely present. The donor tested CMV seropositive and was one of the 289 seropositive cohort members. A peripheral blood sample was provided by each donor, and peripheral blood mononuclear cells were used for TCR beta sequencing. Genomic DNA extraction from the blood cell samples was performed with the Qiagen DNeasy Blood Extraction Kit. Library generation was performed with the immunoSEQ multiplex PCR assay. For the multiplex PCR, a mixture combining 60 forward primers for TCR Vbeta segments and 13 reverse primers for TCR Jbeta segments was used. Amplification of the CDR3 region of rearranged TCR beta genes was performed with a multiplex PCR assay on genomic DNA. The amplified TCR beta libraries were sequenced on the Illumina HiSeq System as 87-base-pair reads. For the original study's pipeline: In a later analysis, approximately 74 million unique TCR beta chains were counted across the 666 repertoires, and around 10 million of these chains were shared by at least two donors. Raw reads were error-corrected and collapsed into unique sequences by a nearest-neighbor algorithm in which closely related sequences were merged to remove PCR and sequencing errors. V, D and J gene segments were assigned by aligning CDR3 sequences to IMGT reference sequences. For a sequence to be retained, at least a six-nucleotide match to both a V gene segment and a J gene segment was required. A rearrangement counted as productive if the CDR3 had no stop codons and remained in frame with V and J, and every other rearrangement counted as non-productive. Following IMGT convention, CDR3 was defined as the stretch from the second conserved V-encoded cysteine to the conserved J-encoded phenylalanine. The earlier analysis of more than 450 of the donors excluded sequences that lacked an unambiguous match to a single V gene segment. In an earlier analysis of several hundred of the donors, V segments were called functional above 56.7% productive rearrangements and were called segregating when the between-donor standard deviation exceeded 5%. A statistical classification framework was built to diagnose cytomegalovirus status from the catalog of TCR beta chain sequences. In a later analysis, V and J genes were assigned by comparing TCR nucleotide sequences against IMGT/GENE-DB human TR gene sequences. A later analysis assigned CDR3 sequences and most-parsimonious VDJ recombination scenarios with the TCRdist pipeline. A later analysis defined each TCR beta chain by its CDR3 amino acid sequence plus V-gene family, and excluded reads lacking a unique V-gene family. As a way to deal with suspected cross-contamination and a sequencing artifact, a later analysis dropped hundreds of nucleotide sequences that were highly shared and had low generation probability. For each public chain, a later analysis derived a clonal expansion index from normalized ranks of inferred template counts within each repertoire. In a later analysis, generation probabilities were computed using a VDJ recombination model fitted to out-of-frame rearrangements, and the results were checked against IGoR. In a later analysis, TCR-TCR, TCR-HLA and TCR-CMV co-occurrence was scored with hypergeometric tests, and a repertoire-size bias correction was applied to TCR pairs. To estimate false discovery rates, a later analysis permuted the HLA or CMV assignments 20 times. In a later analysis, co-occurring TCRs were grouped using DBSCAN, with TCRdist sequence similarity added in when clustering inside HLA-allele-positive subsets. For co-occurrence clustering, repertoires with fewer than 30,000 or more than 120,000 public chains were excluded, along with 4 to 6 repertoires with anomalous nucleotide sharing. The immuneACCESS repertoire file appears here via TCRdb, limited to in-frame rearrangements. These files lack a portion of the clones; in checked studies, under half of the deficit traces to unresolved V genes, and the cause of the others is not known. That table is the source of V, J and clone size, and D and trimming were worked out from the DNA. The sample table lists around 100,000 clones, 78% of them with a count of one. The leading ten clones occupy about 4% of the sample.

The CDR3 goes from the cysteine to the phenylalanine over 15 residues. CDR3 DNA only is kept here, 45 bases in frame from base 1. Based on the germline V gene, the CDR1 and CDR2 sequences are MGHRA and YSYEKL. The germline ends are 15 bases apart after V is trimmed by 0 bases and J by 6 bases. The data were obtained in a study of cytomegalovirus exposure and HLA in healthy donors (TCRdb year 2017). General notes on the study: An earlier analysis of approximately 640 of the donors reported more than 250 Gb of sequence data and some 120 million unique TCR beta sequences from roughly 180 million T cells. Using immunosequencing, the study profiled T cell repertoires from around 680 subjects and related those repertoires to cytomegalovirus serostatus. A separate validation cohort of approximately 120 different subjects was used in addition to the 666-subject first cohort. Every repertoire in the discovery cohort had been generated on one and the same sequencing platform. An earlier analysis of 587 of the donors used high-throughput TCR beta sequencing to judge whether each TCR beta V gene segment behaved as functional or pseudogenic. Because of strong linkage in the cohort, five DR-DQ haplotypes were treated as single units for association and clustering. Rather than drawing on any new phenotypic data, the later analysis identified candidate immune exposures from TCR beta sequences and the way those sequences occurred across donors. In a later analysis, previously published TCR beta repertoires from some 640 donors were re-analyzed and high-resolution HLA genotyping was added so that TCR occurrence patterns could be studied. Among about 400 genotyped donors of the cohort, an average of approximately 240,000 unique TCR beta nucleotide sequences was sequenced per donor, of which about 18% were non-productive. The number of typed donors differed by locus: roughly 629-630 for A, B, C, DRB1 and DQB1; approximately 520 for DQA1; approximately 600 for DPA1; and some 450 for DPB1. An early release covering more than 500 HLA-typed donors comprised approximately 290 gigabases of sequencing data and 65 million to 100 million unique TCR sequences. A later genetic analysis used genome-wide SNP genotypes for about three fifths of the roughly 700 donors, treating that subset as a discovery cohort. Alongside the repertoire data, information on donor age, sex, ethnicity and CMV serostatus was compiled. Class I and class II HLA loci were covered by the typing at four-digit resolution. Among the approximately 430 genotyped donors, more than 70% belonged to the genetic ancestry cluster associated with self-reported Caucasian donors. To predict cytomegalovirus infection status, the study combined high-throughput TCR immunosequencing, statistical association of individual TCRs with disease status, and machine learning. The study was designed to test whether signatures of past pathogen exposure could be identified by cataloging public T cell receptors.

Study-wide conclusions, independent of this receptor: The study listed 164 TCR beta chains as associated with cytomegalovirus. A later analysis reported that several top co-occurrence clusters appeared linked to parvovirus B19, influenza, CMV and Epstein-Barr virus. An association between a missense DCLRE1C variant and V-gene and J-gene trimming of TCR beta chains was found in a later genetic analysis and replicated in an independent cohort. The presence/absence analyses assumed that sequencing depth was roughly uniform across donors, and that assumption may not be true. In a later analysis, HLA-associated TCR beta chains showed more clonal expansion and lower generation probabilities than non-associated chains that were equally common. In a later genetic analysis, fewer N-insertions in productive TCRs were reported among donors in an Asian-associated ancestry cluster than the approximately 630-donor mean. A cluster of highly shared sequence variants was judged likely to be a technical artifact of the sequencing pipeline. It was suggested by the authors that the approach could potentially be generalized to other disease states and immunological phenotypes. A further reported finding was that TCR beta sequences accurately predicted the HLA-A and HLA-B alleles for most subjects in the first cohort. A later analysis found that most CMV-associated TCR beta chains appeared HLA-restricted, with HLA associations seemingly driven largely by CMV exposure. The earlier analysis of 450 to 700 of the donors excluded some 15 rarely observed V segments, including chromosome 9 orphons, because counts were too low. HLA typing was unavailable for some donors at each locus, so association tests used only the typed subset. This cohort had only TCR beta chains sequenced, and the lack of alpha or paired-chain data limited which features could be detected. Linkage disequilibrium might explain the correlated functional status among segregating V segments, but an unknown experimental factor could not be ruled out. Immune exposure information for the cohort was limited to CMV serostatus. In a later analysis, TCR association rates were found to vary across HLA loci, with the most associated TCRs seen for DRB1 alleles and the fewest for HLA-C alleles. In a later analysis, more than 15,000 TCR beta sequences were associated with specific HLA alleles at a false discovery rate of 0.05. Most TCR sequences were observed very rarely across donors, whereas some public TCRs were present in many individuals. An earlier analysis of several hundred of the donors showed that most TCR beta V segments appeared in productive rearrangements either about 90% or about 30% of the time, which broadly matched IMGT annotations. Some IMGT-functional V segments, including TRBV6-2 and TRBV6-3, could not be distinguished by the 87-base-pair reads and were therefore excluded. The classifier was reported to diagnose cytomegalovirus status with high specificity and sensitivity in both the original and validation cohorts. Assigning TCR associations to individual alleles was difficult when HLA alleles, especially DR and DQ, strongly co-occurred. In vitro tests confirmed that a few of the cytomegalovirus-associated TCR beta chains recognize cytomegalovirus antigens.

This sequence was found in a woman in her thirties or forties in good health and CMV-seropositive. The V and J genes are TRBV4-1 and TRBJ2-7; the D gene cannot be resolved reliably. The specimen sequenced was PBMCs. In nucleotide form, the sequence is TGCGCCAGCAGCCAAGAGAACAAGGCTAGTGGCGAGCAGTACTTC. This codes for CASSQENKASGEQYF.